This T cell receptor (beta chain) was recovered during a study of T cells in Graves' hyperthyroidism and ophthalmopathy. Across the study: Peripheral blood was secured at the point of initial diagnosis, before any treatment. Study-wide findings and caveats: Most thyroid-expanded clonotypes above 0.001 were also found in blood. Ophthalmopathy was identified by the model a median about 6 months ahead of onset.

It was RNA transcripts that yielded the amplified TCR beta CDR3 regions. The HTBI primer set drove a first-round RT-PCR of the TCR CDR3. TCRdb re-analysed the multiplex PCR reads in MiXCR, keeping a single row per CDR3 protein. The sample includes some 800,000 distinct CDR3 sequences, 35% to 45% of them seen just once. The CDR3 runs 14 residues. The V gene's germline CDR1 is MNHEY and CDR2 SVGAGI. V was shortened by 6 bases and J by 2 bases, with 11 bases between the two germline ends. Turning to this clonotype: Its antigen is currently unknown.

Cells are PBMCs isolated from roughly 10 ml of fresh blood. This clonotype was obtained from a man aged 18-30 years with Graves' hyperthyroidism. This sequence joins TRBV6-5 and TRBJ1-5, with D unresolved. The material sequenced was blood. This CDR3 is CASRSPRGNQPQHF. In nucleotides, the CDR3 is TGTGCCAGCAGAAGTCCCCGGGGCAATCAGCCCCAGCATTTT.